A selection of T cell receptor beta chains follows, all from one sample in a study of blood T cell repertoires in COVID-19. Measured with immunoSEQ multiplex PCR; TCRdb has only the in-frame clones, and not every one. The data hold roughly 290,000 clones, with approximately 83% observed a single time. Sequenced: peripheral blood. Receptor source: a young woman who had recovered from COVID-19. The CDR3 runs from the conserved cysteine through the conserved F or W. The order of the fields is clone size, V gene, D gene, J gene, CDR3 DNA, CDR3 protein. D genes are given only for firm matches. A clone size is listed for some rows: how often the clone was seen (once, few, many), or a class if it is expanded.

clone_size: -; v_call: TRBV4-1; d_call: -; j_call: TRBJ1-2; cdr3_nt: TGCGCCAGCAGCCAAATCCCGGCGACAATCGACTATGGCTACACCTTC; cdr3_aa: CASSQIPATIDYGYTF
clone_size: -; v_call: TRBV7-9; d_call: TRBD1; j_call: TRBJ2-7; cdr3_nt: TGTGCCAGCACCGAGACAGGGGCCTACGAGCAGTACTTC; cdr3_aa: CASTETGAYEQYF
clone_size: -; v_call: TRBV7-9; d_call: -; j_call: TRBJ2-5; cdr3_nt: TGTGCCAGCAGCTTATTTGAGGGAATATTTGGAGAGACCCAGTACTTC; cdr3_aa: CASSLFEGIFGETQYF
clone_size: -; v_call: TRBV11-2; d_call: -; j_call: TRBJ2-7; cdr3_nt: TGTGCCAGCAGGATAGCAGGGCAGGTTGCCGAGCAGTACTTC; cdr3_aa: CASRIAGQVAEQYF
clone_size: few; v_call: TRBV19; d_call: TRBD1; j_call: TRBJ2-7; cdr3_nt: TGTGCCAGTGGTACCACAGGGGTCCAGCAGTACTTC; cdr3_aa: CASGTTGVQQYF
clone_size: -; v_call: TRBV27; d_call: -; j_call: TRBJ2-3; cdr3_nt: TGTGCCAGCAGTACACAGAACACAGATACGCAGTATTTT; cdr3_aa: CASSTQNTDTQYF
clone_size: -; v_call: TRBV6-1; d_call: -; j_call: TRBJ1-5; cdr3_nt: TGTGCCAGCAGTGAAGTAAGGGGAGGGAATCAGCCCCAGCATTTT; cdr3_aa: CASSEVRGGNQPQHF
clone_size: once; v_call: TRBV19; d_call: -; j_call: TRBJ1-5; cdr3_nt: TGTGCCAGTAGTATGGAGCGGTGGCAGCCCCAGCATTTT; cdr3_aa: CASSMERWQPQHF
clone_size: -; v_call: TRBV7-3; d_call: -; j_call: TRBJ2-3; cdr3_nt: TGTGCCAGCAGCAGAATGGGAGGAGCTACAGATACGCAGTATTTT; cdr3_aa: CASSRMGGATDTQYF
clone_size: -; v_call: TRBV27; d_call: -; j_call: TRBJ2-7; cdr3_nt: TGTGCCAGCAGTTCAACAGGGAACGAGCAGTACTTC; cdr3_aa: CASSSTGNEQYF
clone_size: -; v_call: TRBV27; d_call: -; j_call: TRBJ1-2; cdr3_nt: TGTGCCAGCAGACCTGACACTAACTATGGCTACACCTTC; cdr3_aa: CASRPDTNYGYTF
clone_size: -; v_call: TRBV19; d_call: -; j_call: TRBJ1-5; cdr3_nt: TGTGCCAGTAGTATTGACACCGGACTCTATCAGCCCCAGCATTTT; cdr3_aa: CASSIDTGLYQPQHF
clone_size: -; v_call: TRBV28; d_call: -; j_call: TRBJ1-5; cdr3_nt: TGTGCCAGCAGCCCATCCCGGGGACAGCCCCAGCATTTT; cdr3_aa: CASSPSRGQPQHF
clone_size: once; v_call: TRBV30; d_call: TRBD1; j_call: TRBJ1-1; cdr3_nt: TGTGCCTGGAGACCCGAGAGGGGGCCGAACACTGAAGCTTTCTTT; cdr3_aa: CAWRPERGPNTEAFF